A selection of T cell receptor beta chains follows, all from one sample in a study of cytomegalovirus exposure and HLA in healthy donors. Using immunoSEQ multiplex PCR, the repertoire was profiled, and TCRdb retains in-frame clones only, with some absent. The profile covers some 140,000 clones, with roughly 85% appearing a single time and roughly 6.8% taken by the ten largest. What was sequenced was PBMCs. The origin of the receptors is a man aged 40-49 years in good health and CMV-seropositive. CDR3s include the opening cysteine and the closing phenylalanine or tryptophan. D genes are given only for firm matches. Rows may omit the clone size; those that give it use once, few, many or a size class.

v_gene: TRBV4-1; d_gene: TRBD2; j_gene: TRBJ2-1; abundance: NA; CDR3nt: TGCGCCAGCAGCCAACTAGCGGGAGTCCCCAATGAGCAGTTCTTC; CDR3aa: CASSQLAGVPNEQFF
v_gene: TRBV2; d_gene: NA; j_gene: TRBJ1-5; abundance: once; CDR3nt: TGTGCCAGTCGGTTAGAAGCGAATCAGCCCCAGCATTTT; CDR3aa: CASRLEANQPQHF
v_gene: TRBV5-5; d_gene: TRBD1; j_gene: TRBJ1-2; abundance: NA; CDR3nt: TGTGCCAGCAGCTATTATACAGGGGGCAATGGCTACACCTTC; CDR3aa: CASSYYTGGNGYTF
v_gene: TRBV9; d_gene: NA; j_gene: TRBJ2-3; abundance: NA; CDR3nt: TGTGCCAGCAGCGTAGCTAGAGGACAGAGCACAGATACGCAGTATTTT; CDR3aa: CASSVARGQSTDTQYF
v_gene: TRBV5-1; d_gene: TRBD2; j_gene: TRBJ2-1; abundance: NA; CDR3nt: TGCGCCAGCAGCTTGGCAGCGGGAGGAGGAAATGAGCAGTTCTTC; CDR3aa: CASSLAAGGGNEQFF
v_gene: TRBV18; d_gene: NA; j_gene: TRBJ1-6; abundance: NA; CDR3nt: TGTGCCAGCTCACCCAGGGGCACTAATTCACCCCTCCACTTT; CDR3aa: CASSPRGTNSPLHF
v_gene: TRBV6-5; d_gene: NA; j_gene: TRBJ1-5; abundance: once; CDR3nt: TGTGCCAGCAGTTTCGGCGGAAATAAGCCGCCCCAGCATTTT; CDR3aa: CASSFGGNKPPQHF
v_gene: TRBV7-8; d_gene: NA; j_gene: TRBJ2-7; abundance: NA; CDR3nt: TGTGCCAGCAGCTTTGTGGGAGAGGTCTCCTACGAGCAGTACTTC; CDR3aa: CASSFVGEVSYEQYF
v_gene: TRBV7-9; d_gene: NA; j_gene: TRBJ2-1; abundance: NA; CDR3nt: TGTGCCAGCAGTCAAGGGAGGCATGAGCAGTTCTTC; CDR3aa: CASSQGRHEQFF
v_gene: TRBV2; d_gene: NA; j_gene: TRBJ2-2; abundance: few; CDR3nt: TGTGCCACCGACACCCCGGGAGTCGACACCGGGGAGCTGTTTTTT; CDR3aa: CATDTPGVDTGELFF
v_gene: TRBV6-4; d_gene: NA; j_gene: TRBJ1-1; abundance: NA; CDR3nt: TGTGCCAGCAGTTTGGACAGGAACACTGAAGCTTTCTTT; CDR3aa: CASSLDRNTEAFF
v_gene: TRBV7-2; d_gene: NA; j_gene: TRBJ2-2; abundance: NA; CDR3nt: TGTGCCAGCAGCACCCTAAAGCCCTTCGCGAACACCGGGGAGCTGTTTTTT; CDR3aa: CASSTLKPFANTGELFF
v_gene: TRBV11-2; d_gene: TRBD2; j_gene: TRBJ2-7; abundance: NA; CDR3nt: TGTGCCAGCAGCCCGTCCGAGCGGGAGACGGTCGAGCAGTACTTC; CDR3aa: CASSPSERETVEQYF
v_gene: TRBV2; d_gene: NA; j_gene: TRBJ2-7; abundance: NA; CDR3nt: TGTGCCAGCAGTGAAAGTAGCTACGAGCAGTACTTC; CDR3aa: CASSESSYEQYF
v_gene: TRBV6-1; d_gene: NA; j_gene: TRBJ1-1; abundance: NA; CDR3nt: TGTGCCAGCAGTGCCGGTTGGAACACTGAAGCTTTCTTT; CDR3aa: CASSAGWNTEAFF
v_gene: TRBV7-9; d_gene: NA; j_gene: TRBJ1-3; abundance: few; CDR3nt: TGTGCCAGCAACCCGGACAGTCTCTACTCTGGAAACACCATATATTTT; CDR3aa: CASNPDSLYSGNTIYF
v_gene: TRBV6-1; d_gene: NA; j_gene: TRBJ1-2; abundance: NA; CDR3nt: TGTGCCAGCAGTGAAGCCTACAGGGACTATGGCTACACCTTC; CDR3aa: CASSEAYRDYGYTF
v_gene: TRBV5-4; d_gene: TRBD1; j_gene: TRBJ1-2; abundance: few; CDR3nt: TGTGCCAGCAGCTTGATACAGGACAGGCTCTATGGCTACACCTTC; CDR3aa: CASSLIQDRLYGYTF
v_gene: TRBV19; d_gene: NA; j_gene: TRBJ1-1; abundance: NA; CDR3nt: TGTGCCAGTAGTATAAATGGAGGGAACACTGAAGCTTTCTTT; CDR3aa: CASSINGGNTEAFF
v_gene: TRBV4-1; d_gene: NA; j_gene: TRBJ1-1; abundance: NA; CDR3nt: TGCGCCAGCCAGCAAACTACGGAAAGGAACACTGAAGCTTTCTTT; CDR3aa: CASQQTTERNTEAFF
v_gene: TRBV6-1; d_gene: TRBD2; j_gene: TRBJ2-1; abundance: NA; CDR3nt: TGTGCCAGCAACCCTAGCGGTTCCTACAATGAGCAGTTCTTC; CDR3aa: CASNPSGSYNEQFF
v_gene: TRBV10-2; d_gene: NA; j_gene: TRBJ1-2; abundance: NA; CDR3nt: TGCGCCAGCAGTGAGTCTCAGAGGGGCTACACCTTC; CDR3aa: CASSESQRGYTF
v_gene: TRBV7-9; d_gene: NA; j_gene: TRBJ1-2; abundance: NA; CDR3nt: TGTGCCAGCAGCCAAGTCAGGGATGGCTACACCTTC; CDR3aa: CASSQVRDGYTF
v_gene: TRBV27; d_gene: TRBD1; j_gene: TRBJ1-1; abundance: NA; CDR3nt: TGTGCCAGCAGTCCACAGACAGGGAGACCTGAAGCTTTCTTT; CDR3aa: CASSPQTGRPEAFF
v_gene: TRBV6-5; d_gene: TRBD2; j_gene: TRBJ2-7; abundance: NA; CDR3nt: TGTGCCAGCAGTTACTTGCGGGAGGGCCTCTCCGAGCAGTACTTC; CDR3aa: CASSYLREGLSEQYF
v_gene: TRBV5-4; d_gene: NA; j_gene: TRBJ2-1; abundance: NA; CDR3nt: TGTGCCAGCAGCTTGGGGGGGGCGGGGGATTACAATGAGCAGTTCTTC; CDR3aa: CASSLGGAGDYNEQFF
v_gene: TRBV7-9; d_gene: NA; j_gene: TRBJ2-5; abundance: NA; CDR3nt: TGTGCCAGCAGCTTAGAGGATCCAGGGAGGTTTGAGACCCAGTACTTC; CDR3aa: CASSLEDPGRFETQYF
v_gene: TRBV15; d_gene: NA; j_gene: TRBJ2-5; abundance: few; CDR3nt: TGTGCCACCAGCAGAGACCAGGGGGGAGAGACCCAGTACTTC; CDR3aa: CATSRDQGGETQYF
v_gene: TRBV4-2; d_gene: TRBD1; j_gene: TRBJ2-6; abundance: NA; CDR3nt: TGTGCCAGCAGCCTGAGGACAGGGGGTATTTCTGGGGCCAACGTCCTGACTTTC; CDR3aa: CASSLRTGGISGANVLTF
v_gene: TRBV7-2; d_gene: NA; j_gene: TRBJ1-2; abundance: once; CDR3nt: TGTGCCAGCAGCTTACTTCCGGCCCTGGGGCACTATGGCTACACCTTC; CDR3aa: CASSLLPALGHYGYTF
v_gene: TRBV5-1; d_gene: TRBD1; j_gene: TRBJ1-2; abundance: NA; CDR3nt: TGCGCCAGCCGGACAGGGTTCCGCTATGGCTACACCTTC; CDR3aa: CASRTGFRYGYTF
v_gene: TRBV5-6; d_gene: NA; j_gene: TRBJ2-5; abundance: NA; CDR3nt: TGTGCCAGCAGCTTGACTCGGGAGACCCAGTACTTC; CDR3aa: CASSLTRETQYF
v_gene: TRBV11-2; d_gene: NA; j_gene: TRBJ2-1; abundance: NA; CDR3nt: TGTGCCAGCAGCTTTTACCAGGACAATGAGCAGTTCTTC; CDR3aa: CASSFYQDNEQFF
v_gene: TRBV11-2; d_gene: TRBD1; j_gene: TRBJ1-3; abundance: NA; CDR3nt: TGTGCCAGCAGCCTTCGCGGACAGGGTGGAAACACCATATATTTT; CDR3aa: CASSLRGQGGNTIYF
v_gene: TRBV18; d_gene: NA; j_gene: TRBJ2-7; abundance: NA; CDR3nt: TGTGCCAGCTCACCAGAACAGCCCTACGAGCAGTACTTC; CDR3aa: CASSPEQPYEQYF
v_gene: TRBV4-2; d_gene: TRBD2; j_gene: TRBJ2-1; abundance: NA; CDR3nt: TGTGCCAGCAGCCAAGAAAGCCTAGCGGTATCCTACAATGAGCAGTTCTTC; CDR3aa: CASSQESLAVSYNEQFF
v_gene: TRBV7-2; d_gene: NA; j_gene: TRBJ1-6; abundance: NA; CDR3nt: TGTGCCAGCAGCACGGAGACCCTAAGGGGTTCACCCCTCCACTTT; CDR3aa: CASSTETLRGSPLHF
v_gene: TRBV6-4; d_gene: NA; j_gene: TRBJ1-5; abundance: NA; CDR3nt: TGTGCCAGCAGTGACTCCAGGGGTTATAGCAATCAGCCCCAGCATTTT; CDR3aa: CASSDSRGYSNQPQHF
v_gene: TRBV7-9; d_gene: TRBD1; j_gene: TRBJ2-5; abundance: few; CDR3nt: TGTGCCAGCAGCCCAGCTGAGGGGGCCTCGAAGACCCAGTACTTC; CDR3aa: CASSPAEGASKTQYF
v_gene: TRBV5-5; d_gene: TRBD1; j_gene: TRBJ1-1; abundance: NA; CDR3nt: TGTGCCAGCAGCTTGGTGGGGACAGGGTCTGAAGCTTTCTTT; CDR3aa: CASSLVGTGSEAFF
v_gene: TRBV2; d_gene: NA; j_gene: TRBJ1-2; abundance: NA; CDR3nt: TGTGCCAGCAGTGAAACAGGGAATAACTATGGCTACACCTTC; CDR3aa: CASSETGNNYGYTF
v_gene: TRBV5-4; d_gene: NA; j_gene: TRBJ2-7; abundance: NA; CDR3nt: TGCGCCAGCAGCCATCAACAGGGTCACGAGCAGTACTTC; CDR3aa: CASSHQQGHEQYF